This T cell receptor beta chain was captured by sequencing in a study of blood T cell repertoires in COVID-19. Study context: The United States, Italy and Spain were the sources of the acute and convalescent COVID-19 samples. Sources were T cells, B-cell-depleted T cells, or PBMCs; the material itself was cDNA or gDNA.

This clone showed up just a few times. Authors' data handling: The authors estimated nucleated cell counts from reference gene primer amplification. Clones were read by immunoSEQ multiplex PCR, and TCRdb kept only the in-frame ones, dropping some. Clone size and V and J calls were adopted from that table, with D and trimming inferred from the DNA. The sample yields some 130,000 clones, 80% seen once. The CDR3 length is 15 residues. Between the trimmed V and J ends, which lost 5 bases and 2 bases, there was a span of 15 bases. Germline CDR1 is LNHDA and CDR2 is SQIVND (reference sequence). The clonotype comes from a man in his 70s with acute or convalescent COVID-19. Sequenced sample: peripheral blood. This chain connects TRBV19 to TRBJ2-5; unclear D gene. CDR3 coding DNA: TGTGCCAGTAGTCCCCGCAGAGGCCCACAAGAGACCCAGTACTTC. Translated, it gives CASSPRRGPQETQYF.